The following is a T cell receptor (beta chain) sequence with its context. What it binds is unknown. As for time point: newly diagnosed, previously untreated cHL patient sample. The investigators isolated CD8+ T cells from thawed PBMCs using magnetic negative selection. Acting as the comparison were PBMCs from newly diagnosed, untreated classical Hodgkin lymphoma. The data derive from a study of PD-1 blockade in classical Hodgkin lymphoma. Findings of the study overall: The repertoire differences lack a defined cause, possibly disease activity or prior therapy. Lower baseline TCR diversity was reported for newly diagnosed patients than for healthy donors.

TCRdb's copy holds only in-frame clones and misses some; the assay was immunoSEQ multiplex PCR. Here the sample spans roughly 2,000 clones, about 70% being singletons. Germline assignment: CDR1 SGHAT and CDR2 FQDESV (reference sequence). This CDR3 contains 16 residues. Trimming shortened V by 5 bases and J by 3 bases, and 16 bases separated the two germline ends. This receptor was obtained from a human donor with classical Hodgkin lymphoma. The sequenced material came from CD8+ T cells from blood. V is TRBV11-1 and J is TRBJ2-2, with a weak D call TRBD2 (7 bases). In nucleotides, the CDR3 is TGTGCCAGCAGCCCCCTGGCGGGGGCCTACACCGGGGAGCTGTTTTTT. Translation gives CASSPLAGAYTGELFF.